This T cell receptor beta chain was documented in a study of T cell repertoires in cytomegalovirus infection. The overall study: Newly reported HLA-C-restricted and thoroughly characterized HLA-B-restricted CMV epitopes were employed. Based on public TCR beta signatures, there were indications of CMV infection and of a matching HLA type. General study findings and limits: HLA-C-restricted CMV-specific TCR beta clonotypes were dominant in the ex vivo response. Cumulative frequency of public TCR beta families picked out carriers of CMV plus the relevant HLA.

This clonotype was picked up many times. The antigen remains undetermined. From the reads, TCRdb called clonotypes with MiXCR, one entry per CDR3 protein. The sample has under 300,000 distinct CDR3 sequences, roughly a fifth seen once. Trimming stripped 3 bases from V and 6 bases from J, with 11 bases between. This CDR3 comprises 12 residues. Per the germline V gene, CDR1 is DFQATT and CDR2 is SNEGSKA (reference sequence). The chain employs TRBV20-1 and TRBJ2-5, with D possibly matching TRBD2 (5 bases). The origin of this receptor is a human donor in good health (CMV status not recorded). Some clones in this sample may be carry-over from other donors' samples. Sequences were derived from cultured PBMCs, sampled from culture after CMV antigen stimulation. The CDR3 DNA is TGCAGTGCTAGTTCGGGGAAACAGACCCAGTACTTC. The encoded protein is CSASSGKQTQYF.